This is a list of T cell receptor beta chains from one sample in a study of T cells after yellow fever vaccination. TCRdb ran MiXCR on the 5' RACE reads and lists one entry per CDR3 protein. This sample has 300,000 or so distinct CDR3 sequences; roughly 4% occur once, and the top ten carry roughly 24%. Sequenced material: PBMCs, taken 5 days after the yellow fever booster vaccination. The receptor set was obtained from a man aged 18 to 30 who received the YFV17D yellow fever vaccine. Each CDR3 is given with its conserved first and last residue. The D gene is left open where the match is weak. Not all rows give a size; the values are once, few, many and, for expanded clones, a class.

NA | TRBJ2-5 | NA | TRBV5-6 | 16 | TGTGCCAGCAGCTTGGGGGGCCTCGGGGGCCAAGAGACCCAGTACTTC | CASSLGGLGGQETQYF
NA | TRBJ1-5 | TRBD1 | TRBV18 | 17 | TGTGCCAGCTCACCAGGTGGCAGGGGGCGAGGCAATCAGCCCCAGCATTTT | CASSPGGRGRGNQPQHF
NA | TRBJ2-2 | TRBD1 | TRBV6-5 | 17 | TGTGCCAGCATACAAGGGGGCCTGGGGCCGAACACCGGGGAGCTGTTTTTT | CASIQGGLGPNTGELFF
NA | TRBJ1-5 | NA | TRBV6-6 | 17 | TGTGCCAGCAGTTACTATGGAGCCAGGGGTGGCGGCCAGCCCCAGCATTTT | CASSYYGARGGGQPQHF
few | TRBJ1-5 | NA | TRBV24-1 | 14 | TGTGCCACCAGTGATTTTGGGCATGGACAGCCCCAGCATTTT | CATSDFGHGQPQHF
NA | TRBJ2-1 | NA | TRBV6-2/TRBV6-3 | 13 | TGTGCCAGCAGTTACACGGGGGACAATGAGCAGTTCTTC | CASSYTGDNEQFF
NA | TRBJ1-1 | TRBD1 | TRBV7-2 | 15 | TGTGCCAGCAGCCCTTACAGGGGGCAGAACACTGAAGCTTTCTTT | CASSPYRGQNTEAFF
NA | TRBJ1-5 | NA | TRBV27 | 14 | TGTGCCAGCAGTTTACGATATAGCAATCAGCCCCAGCATTTT | CASSLRYSNQPQHF
few | TRBJ1-3 | NA | TRBV6-5 | 16 | TGTGCCAGCAGTTACTCGAGGCCCTTCTCTGGAAACACCATATATTTT | CASSYSRPFSGNTIYF
many | TRBJ2-5 | TRBD2 | TRBV7-2 | 17 | TGTGCCAGCAGCTTAGCGATTACTAGCGGGGGGCGGGAGACCCAGTACTTC | CASSLAITSGGRETQYF
many | TRBJ1-2 | TRBD1 | TRBV20-1 | 15 | TGCAGTGCTAGGGACCGGACAGGGTATTCCTATGGCTACACCTTC | CSARDRTGYSYGYTF
many | TRBJ1-5 | NA | TRBV12-3/TRBV12-4 | 14 | TGTGCCAGCAGCGACCAGGAGGGCAATCAGCCCCAGCATTTT | CASSDQEGNQPQHF
many | TRBJ2-4 | TRBD1 | TRBV11-1 | 16 | TGTGCCAGCAGCTTAGACAGGGGTCCCATGGGAAACATTCAGTACTTC | CASSLDRGPMGNIQYF
NA | TRBJ2-1 | NA | TRBV6-6 | 15 | TGTGCCAGCAGTTACGGCAGAATCTCCTACAATGAGCAGTTCTTC | CASSYGRISYNEQFF
few | TRBJ2-5 | NA | TRBV10-3 | 13 | TGTGCCATCAGTGAACAGGGCCCGGAGACCCAGTACTTC | CAISEQGPETQYF
many | TRBJ2-5 | TRBD2 | TRBV12-3/TRBV12-4 | 16 | TGTGCCAGCACCGAGCGGGACGGGAGATCTCAAGAGACCCAGTACTTC | CASTERDGRSQETQYF
few | TRBJ2-7 | TRBD2 | TRBV5-4 | 17 | TGTGCCAGCAGCTTGGTGGTAGCGGGGGCCAGCTCCTACGAGCAGTACTTC | CASSLVVAGASSYEQYF
many | TRBJ2-3 | NA | TRBV7-8 | 16 | TGTGCCAGCAGCTTAGAGGCGGGGGCCTACACAGATACGCAGTATTTT | CASSLEAGAYTDTQYF
NA | TRBJ1-2 | NA | TRBV6-5 | 11 | TGTGCCAGCAGCGAGGGGTCTGGCTACACCTTC | CASSEGSGYTF
NA | TRBJ1-1 | NA | TRBV5-6 | 14 | TGTGCCAGCAGCCCGTGGATGTATGGGACTGAAGCTTTCTTT | CASSPWMYGTEAFF
few | TRBJ1-5 | NA | TRBV20-1 | 16 | TGCAGTGCTAGGGAAAGGGGCCAGGGAGAAACTCAGCCCCAGCATTTT | CSARERGQGETQPQHF
many | TRBJ2-1 | NA | TRBV20-1 | 15 | TGCAGTGCTAGGAACACCCTAAACAGCTACAATGAGCAGTTCTTC | CSARNTLNSYNEQFF
many | TRBJ1-1 | NA | TRBV12-3/TRBV12-4 | 14 | TGTGCCAGCAGTTTGGGCAGGGCGAACACTGAAGCTTTCTTT | CASSLGRANTEAFF
NA | TRBJ2-6 | NA | TRBV4-1 | 17 | TGCGCCAGCAGCCAAGATCGGGGGAGCTTTGGGGCCAACGTCCTGACTTTC | CASSQDRGSFGANVLTF
many | TRBJ2-5 | NA | TRBV7-2 | 14 | TGTGCCAGCAGCTCAATGCCGGACGGGGGGACCCAGTACTTC | CASSSMPDGGTQYF
many | TRBJ2-2 | NA | TRBV7-2 | 14 | TGTGCCAGCAGCTTAGATGGGTCGGGCGGGGAGCTGTTTTTT | CASSLDGSGGELFF
many | TRBJ1-6 | NA | TRBV9 | 16 | TGTGCCAGCAGCGTAGCGGGGAGCTCCTATAATTCACCCCTCCACTTT | CASSVAGSSYNSPLHF
many | TRBJ2-7 | NA | TRBV7-9 | 13 | TGTGCCAGCAGCTTGGCGGAGTCCTACGAGCAGTACTTC | CASSLAESYEQYF
many | TRBJ2-5 | TRBD1 | TRBV28 | 15 | TGTGCCAGCAGTTTCAACAGGGGGCTACGAGAGACCCAGTACTTC | CASSFNRGLRETQYF
many | TRBJ2-2 | TRBD2 | TRBV20-1 | 12 | TGCAGTGCTGGGACTAGTCCCGGGGAGCTGTTTTTT | CSAGTSPGELFF
few | TRBJ1-1 | TRBD1 | TRBV19 | 16 | TGTGCCAGTAGCAACAGAAACAGGGGTGAGAACACTGAAGCTTTCTTT | CASSNRNRGENTEAFF
NA | TRBJ1-2 | TRBD1 | TRBV5-6 | 16 | TGTGCCAGCAGCTCGGTATGGCCGGAGGGGGCAGGCGGCTACACCTTC | CASSSVWPEGAGGYTF
many | TRBJ2-3 | NA | TRBV20-1 | 12 | TGCAGTGCTGCCGACGGCCCAGATACGCAGTATTTT | CSAADGPDTQYF
NA | TRBJ1-1 | NA | TRBV12-3/TRBV12-4 | 15 | TGTGCCAGCAGCGCCCTTGGGGGGGGAAACACTGAAGCTTTCTTT | CASSALGGGNTEAFF
NA | TRBJ2-2 | NA | TRBV6-6 | 12 | TGTGCCAGCAGTTACGAGCACGGGGAGCTGTTTTTT | CASSYEHGELFF
few | TRBJ2-1 | TRBD2 | TRBV4-1 | 16 | TGCGCCAGCAGCCAAGATCCCCGGGGGGGCATCAATGAGCAGTTCTTC | CASSQDPRGGINEQFF
few | TRBJ1-4 | NA | TRBV7-2 | 15 | TGTGCCAGCAGCTTATTGAGGGTGCCTAATGAAAAACTGTTTTTT | CASSLLRVPNEKLFF
many | TRBJ1-2 | TRBD1 | TRBV6-2/TRBV6-3 | 14 | TGTGCCAGCAGATTCACCGGGACAGGTGGCGGCTACACCTTC | CASRFTGTGGGYTF
NA | TRBJ2-7 | NA | TRBV7-2 | 14 | TGTGCCAGCAGCAACAATGGGGTCGGCTACGAGCAGTACTTC | CASSNNGVGYEQYF
NA | TRBJ1-1 | TRBD1 | TRBV7-9 | 14 | TGTGCCAGCAGCCCGACAGGGGGTGGGACTGAAGCTTTCTTT | CASSPTGGGTEAFF
many | TRBJ1-5 | TRBD1 | TRBV7-2 | 15 | TGTGCCAGCAGCTTAGAGAAGGGGGCGTGGCAGCCCCAGCATTTT | CASSLEKGAWQPQHF
few | TRBJ1-6 | NA | TRBV4-3 | 15 | TGCGCCAGCAGCCAAGATAGAGGCCCCTCAACACCCCTCCACTTT | CASSQDRGPSTPLHF
few | TRBJ2-7 | NA | TRBV6-2/TRBV6-3 | 11 | TGTGCCAGCAGTTACTTCCAGGAGCAGTACTTC | CASSYFQEQYF
NA | TRBJ2-7 | NA | TRBV20-1 | 15 | TGCTGTGCTAGAGATAGGGCGGGGGCGGTCTACGAGCAGTACTTC | CCARDRAGAVYEQYF
NA | TRBJ2-2 | TRBD2 | TRBV25-1 | 16 | TGTGCCAGCAACCCAACTAGCGGGCCGGGGACCGGGGAGCTGTTTTTT | CASNPTSGPGTGELFF
many | TRBJ2-5 | TRBD1 | TRBV2 | 15 | TGTGCCAGCAGTGTCTCGACAGGGGGCGGAGAGACCCAGTACTTC | CASSVSTGGGETQYF
NA | TRBJ2-1 | NA | TRBV27 | 16 | TGTGCCAGCAGTTTATTGCTAAGTCAAGACTACAATGAGCAGTTCTTC | CASSLLLSQDYNEQFF
few | TRBJ2-3 | NA | TRBV7-9 | 14 | TGTGCCAGCAGCTTGAGCGGGCCCGCGGATACGCAGTATTTT | CASSLSGPADTQYF
few | TRBJ2-3 | NA | TRBV7-9 | 14 | TGTGCCAGCGGTGGGGTTTTTAGCACAGATACGCAGTATTTT | CASGGVFSTDTQYF
many | TRBJ2-7 | TRBD1 | TRBV3-1 | 14 | TGTGCCAGCAGCTACTGGACAGGATCCTACGAGCAGTACTTC | CASSYWTGSYEQYF
few | TRBJ2-7 | NA | TRBV7-9 | 14 | TGTGCCAGCAGCTTGGGGCAGAACTCCTACGAGCAGTACTTC | CASSLGQNSYEQYF
many | TRBJ2-5 | NA | TRBV7-9 | 21 | TGTGCCAGCAGCTTTTTTAGACTGCGAGGGGGCGCGGGACACAGGGGAGAGACCCAGTACTTC | CASSFFRLRGGAGHRGETQYF
many | TRBJ2-1 | NA | TRBV4-1 | 15 | TGCGCCAGCAGCCTCACAGGGAGCGCCTACAATGAGCAGTTCTTC | CASSLTGSAYNEQFF
few | TRBJ2-5 | NA | TRBV12-3/TRBV12-4 | 14 | TGTGCCAGCGGAGTGGGGAAGGCCCAAGAGACCCAGTACTTC | CASGVGKAQETQYF
few | TRBJ2-6 | NA | TRBV7-2 | 17 | TGTGCCAGCAGCTTCGGGGCCATCTACTCTGGGGCCAACGTCCTGACTTTC | CASSFGAIYSGANVLTF
NA | TRBJ1-2 | TRBD1 | TRBV7-9 | 14 | TGTGCCAGCAGCTTAACGGGACAGAGCTATGGCTACACCTTC | CASSLTGQSYGYTF
few | TRBJ1-1 | NA | TRBV6-2/TRBV6-3 | 13 | TGTGCCAGCAGCTCAGACCTTCTCGGGAAAGCTTTCTTT | CASSSDLLGKAFF
few | TRBJ2-3 | TRBD2 | TRBV3-1 | 14 | TGTGCCAGCAGCCCTAGCGGGCTCACAGATACGCAGTATTTT | CASSPSGLTDTQYF
many | TRBJ1-6 | NA | TRBV11-2 | 18 | TGTGCCAGCAGGAGAGGGGTCGACCGTAATCGACGGGATTCACCCCTCCACTTT | CASRRGVDRNRRDSPLHF